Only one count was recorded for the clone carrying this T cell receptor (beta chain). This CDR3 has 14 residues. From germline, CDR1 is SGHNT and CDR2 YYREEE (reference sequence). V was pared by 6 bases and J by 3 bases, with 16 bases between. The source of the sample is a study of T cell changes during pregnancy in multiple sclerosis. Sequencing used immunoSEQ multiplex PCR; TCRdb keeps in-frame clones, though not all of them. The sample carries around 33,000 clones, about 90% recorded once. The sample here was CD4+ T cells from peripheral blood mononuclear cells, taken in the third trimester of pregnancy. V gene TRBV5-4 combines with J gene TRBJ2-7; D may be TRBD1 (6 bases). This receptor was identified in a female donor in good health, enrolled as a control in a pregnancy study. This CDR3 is CASTPNGQSYEQYF. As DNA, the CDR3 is TGTGCCAGCACTCCAAATGGACAGAGCTACGAGCAGTACTTC.